Below are 16 T cell receptor beta chains sequenced from a single sample in a study of shared clonotypes between healthy human individuals. Naive CD8 isolation took CD45RO-negative cells positively selected for CCR7 and excluded terminally differentiated effector memory CD45RA+ cells. Generated by immunoSEQ multiplex PCR, the TCRdb table keeps only in-frame clones and is missing some. Of 2 million to 2.5 million clones listed, about 93% are singletons. Sequences were obtained from naive CD8+ T cells from PBMCs. Receptors were obtained from a man younger than 35 in good health. Some clones in this sample may be carry-over from other donors' samples.

The gene calls are TRBV7-9 and TRBJ2-5, with D tentatively TRBD2 (5 bases). Deletions cut 1 base from V and 4 bases from J, with 13 bases between. The CDR3 has 15 residues. The germline V gene encodes CDR1 SEHNR and CDR2 FQNEAQ (reference sequence). The CDR3 here is CASSLDLALTETQYF. CDR3 in DNA: TGTGCCAGCAGCTTAGATCTAGCTTTGACAGAGACCCAGTACTTC.

This chain uses TRBV11-2 with TRBJ2-3, with 7 nucleotides matching TRBD2. Germline-derived CDR1 and CDR2 are SGHAT and FQNNGV. V trimming: 5 bases; J trimming: 0 bases; junction bases outside the gene matches: 8. CDR3 length: 16 amino acids. CDR3 nucleotide sequence: TGTGCCAGCAGCCACGGGAGCGGGACTAGCACAGATACGCAGTATTTT. Translating gives CASSHGSGTSTDTQYF.

As to this clone: Other DNA sequences in the same sample also yield this CDR3. The gene calls are TRBV27 and TRBJ2-5; no definite D call. V dropped 6 bases and J dropped 4 bases, with 6 bases sitting between them. This CDR3 spans 11 amino acids. CDR1 is MNHEY and CDR2 is SMNVEV in the germline V gene (reference sequence). The CDR3 DNA follows: TGTGCCAGCAGCCGCGGAGAGACCCAGTACTTC. It translates to CASSRGETQYF.

The rearrangement joins TRBV28 to TRBJ1-2, with D tentatively TRBD1 (5 bases). The CDR3 is 14 residues long. CDR1 is MDHEN and CDR2 is SYDVKM in the germline V gene. Trimming stripped 3 bases from V and 3 bases from J, with 11 bases between. The CDR3 loop reads CASSFSTGHYGYTF. The CDR3 DNA is TGTGCCAGCAGTTTTTCAACAGGCCACTATGGCTACACCTTC.

The chain carries TRBV11-2 and TRBJ2-3; no clear D gene. V lost 1 base to trimming and J lost 1 base, with 12 bases between them. CDR1 SGHAT and CDR2 FQNNGV come from the germline V gene. CDR3 length: 16 amino acids. Written as DNA, the CDR3 is TGTGCCAGCAGCTTAGCCCCCAGGAGAGGCACAGATACGCAGTATTTT. It specifies CASSLAPRRGTDTQYF. Looking up the rest from reference TRBV11-2 and TRBJ2-3 gives the full variable domain: EAGVAQSPRYKIIEKRQSVAFWCNPISGHATLYWYQQILGQGPKLLIQFQNNGVVDDSQLPKDRFSAERLKGVDSTLKIQPAKLEDSAVYLCASSLAPRRGTDTQYFGPGTRLTVL.

The rearrangement links TRBV4-3 to TRBJ2-3; TRBD2 agrees at 7 bases. Germline V gene lookup returns CDR1 LGHNA and CDR2 YSLEER. The CDR3 length is 15 residues. V lost 5 bases and J lost 2; bases outside the gene matches: 7. The CDR3 loop reads CASSRRLADTDTQYF. The DNA for the CDR3 is TGCGCCAGCAGCAGGAGGCTAGCGGACACAGATACGCAGTATTTT.

V and J are TRBV9 and TRBJ2-3; 10 nucleotides align to TRBD2. Trimming removed 0 bases from V and 0 bases from J; junction bases left unmatched: 7. The CDR3 is 18 residues long. Germline V gives CDR1 SGDLS, CDR2 YYNGEE. The CDR3 spells CASSVEGSTSGSTDTQYF. The CDR3 bases are TGTGCCAGCAGCGTAGAGGGTTCGACTAGCGGGAGCACAGATACGCAGTATTTT.

This chain joins TRBV27 and TRBJ2-2; D is undetermined. The ends were cut back, 6 bases at V and 2 bases at J, with 10 bases in the middle. The CDR3 totals 14 residues. Germline V lookup: CDR1 MNHEY, CDR2 SMNVEV (reference sequence). This CDR3 is CASSLDTNTGELFF. CDR3 DNA: TGTGCCAGCAGCTTAGACACAAACACCGGGGAGCTGTTTTTT.

This sequence joins TRBV2 and TRBJ2-3; D is ambiguous. V dropped 2 bases and J dropped 2 bases, with 8 bases sitting between them. This CDR3 is 14 amino acids long. Germline CDR1 and CDR2: SNHLY and FYNNEI. Here the CDR3 DNA reads TGTGCCAGCAGTGAAATTACAGACACAGATACGCAGTATTTT. It specifies CASSEITDTDTQYF.

This chain links TRBV27 with TRBJ2-3, with D hard to call. The ends were cut back, 3 bases at V and 5 bases at J, with 18 bases in the middle. This CDR3 is 16 amino acids long. The germline CDR1 and CDR2 sequences are MNHEY and SMNVEV (reference sequence). The DNA for the CDR3 is TGTGCCAGCAGTTTCCCTCACGCCGATGTGGGAGATACGCAGTATTTT. Its translation: CASSFPHADVGDTQYF.

The genes are TRBV5-4 and TRBJ1-1; tentatively, D is TRBD1 (6 bases). Germline V gives CDR1 SGHNT, CDR2 YYREEE (reference sequence). The length of the CDR3 is 14 residues. V shed 5 bases and J shed 1 base, with 12 bases lying between them. The CDR3 here is CASRFTGKNTEAFF. CDR3 coding DNA: TGTGCCAGCAGATTTACAGGGAAGAACACTGAAGCTTTCTTT.

This clone has only one observation. The chain links TRBV6-1 to TRBJ1-1; D unclear. V lost 4 bases and J 2 bases, leaving 14 bases between the germline ends. Germline CDR1 MNHNS, CDR2 SASEGT. CDR3 size: 15 residues. CDR3 DNA: TGTGCCAGCAGTGCCTCACGGACGACTAACACTGAAGCTTTCTTT. Its translation is CASSASRTTNTEAFF.

In this sample, this clone turned up once. The chain is built from TRBV19 and TRBJ2-7; 8 nucleotides agree with TRBD2. This CDR3 spans 14 amino acids. Germline V gene sequence: CDR1 LNHDA, CDR2 SQIVND (reference sequence). The V gene end was trimmed by 8 bases and the J gene end by 0 bases; junction bases not matched to a gene: 6. The CDR3 nucleotides are TGTGCCAGTTCACTAGCGGTTAGCTCCTACGAGCAGTACTTC. It yields the protein CASSLAVSSYEQYF.

This chain joins TRBV7-8 and TRBJ2-3, with 8 nucleotides matching TRBD2. Germline-derived CDR1 and CDR2 are SGHVS and FQNEAQ. The CDR3 spans 15 residues. Losses at the gene ends were 5 bases for V and 1 base for J; bases not matched to a gene: 5. The DNA of the CDR3 is TGTGCCAGCAGCCGTACTAGCGGAGGCACAGATACGCAGTATTTT. The encoded protein is CASSRTSGGTDTQYF.

CDR3 nucleotides: TGTGCCACCTCCGATTACGAGCAGTACTTC. Translating it yields CATSDYEQYF. The rearrangement uses TRBV28 and TRBJ2-7; D is unclear. The germline V gene has CDR1 MDHEN and CDR2 SYDVKM. This CDR3 has 10 residues. Trimming removed 10 bases from V and 4 bases from J, with 8 bases in between. Using reference TRBV28 and TRBJ2-7 for the parts outside the CDR3, the full variable domain is DVKVTQSSRYLVKRTGEKVFLECVQDMDHENMFWYRQDPGLGLRLIYFSYDVKMKEKGDIPEGYSVSREKKERFSLILESASTNQTSMYLCATSDYEQYFGPGTRLTVT.

The chain couples TRBV14 to TRBJ2-3, with TRBD1 identical over 8 bases. J gave up 2 bases and V 4 bases, and 5 bases lay outside the gene matches. Germline V gene data show CDR1 as SGHDN and CDR2 as FVKESK. The CDR3 covers 15 residues. As DNA, the CDR3 is TGTGCCAGCAGCCCTTGGACAGGGCCCACAGATACGCAGTATTTT. Translation: CASSPWTGPTDTQYF. Full variable domain (outside the CDR3, taken from reference TRBV14 and TRBJ2-3): EAGVTQFPSHSVIEKGQTVTLRCDPISGHDNLYWYRRVMGKEIKFLLHFVKESKQDESGMPNNRFLAERTGGTYSTLKVQPAELEDSGVYFCASSPWTGPTDTQYFGPGTRLTVL.